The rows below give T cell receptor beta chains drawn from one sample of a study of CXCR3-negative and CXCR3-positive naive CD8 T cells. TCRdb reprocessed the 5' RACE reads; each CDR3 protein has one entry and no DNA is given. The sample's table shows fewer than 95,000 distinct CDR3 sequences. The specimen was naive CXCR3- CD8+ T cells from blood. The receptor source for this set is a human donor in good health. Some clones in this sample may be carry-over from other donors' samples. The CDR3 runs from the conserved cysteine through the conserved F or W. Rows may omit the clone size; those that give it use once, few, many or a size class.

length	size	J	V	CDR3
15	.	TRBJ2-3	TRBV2	CASIREVPSTDTQYF
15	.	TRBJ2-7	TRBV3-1	CASSQGPFQVDEQYF
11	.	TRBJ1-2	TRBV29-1	CSVVGSYGYTF
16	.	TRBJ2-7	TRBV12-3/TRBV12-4	CASSFGMGQGVYEQYF
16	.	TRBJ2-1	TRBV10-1	CASSADSGRSYNEQFF
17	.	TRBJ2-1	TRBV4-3	CASSQDSRAGGPPEQFF
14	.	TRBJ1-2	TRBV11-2	CASSPDRGRDGYTF
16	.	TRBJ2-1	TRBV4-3	CASSQSGAGGEYEQFF
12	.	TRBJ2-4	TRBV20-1	CSARDEGYIQYF
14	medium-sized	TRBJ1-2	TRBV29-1	CSVGGTGTSYGYTF
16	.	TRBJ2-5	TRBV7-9	CASSLWGETDQETQYF
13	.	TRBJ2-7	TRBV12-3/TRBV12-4	CASLGQASDEQYF
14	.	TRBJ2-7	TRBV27	CASSLFGTEYEQYF
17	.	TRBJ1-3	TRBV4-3	CASSQGTVQSSGNTIYF
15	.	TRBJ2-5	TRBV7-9	CASSSGAALQETQYF
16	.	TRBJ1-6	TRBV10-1	CASSGTGELYNSPLHF
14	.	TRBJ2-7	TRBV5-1	CASSLGWDRYEQYF
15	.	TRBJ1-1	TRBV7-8	CASSSSNRGGTEAFF
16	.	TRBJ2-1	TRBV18	CASSPQSGRLNNEQFF
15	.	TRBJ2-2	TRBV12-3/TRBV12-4	CASNAGQGIGGELFF
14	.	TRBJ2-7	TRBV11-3	CASSSQIDEAGQYF
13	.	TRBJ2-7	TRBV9	CASSRTGVHEQYF
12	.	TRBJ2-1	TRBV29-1	CSVEGVNNEQFF
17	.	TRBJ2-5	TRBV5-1	CASSLGQGELFQETQYF
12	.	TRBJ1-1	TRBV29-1	CTSNRLHTEAFF
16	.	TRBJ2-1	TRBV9	CASSVGGLASYNEQFF